This T cell receptor (beta chain) was captured by sequencing in a study of beta chain features in type 1 diabetes. General observations from the study: Highly expressing activated T cells could be over-counted with a cDNA template. People with Type 1 diabetes carried modestly yet significantly shorter TCRB CDR3s in all four CD4+ subsets.

The authors sorted CD4+ naive, central memory, regulatory and stem cell-like memory cells via CD45RO/CCR7/CD25/CD127/CD95/CD27. What was sequenced were expressed TCRB transcripts, since all of the isolated RNA had been reverse transcribed. The assay was immunoSEQ multiplex PCR, and TCRdb's table has in-frame clones only and misses some. The sample yields over 150,000 clones, almost 8% seen once. This clone was found a few times. Its antigen is not known. CDR1 SGHAT and CDR2 FQNNGV come from the germline V gene. This CDR3 has 14 residues. V lost 4 bases and J lost 3; bases outside the gene matches: 5. The chain is built from TRBV11-2 and TRBJ2-7; 8 positions match TRBD2. This receptor was identified in a man aged 18 to 29 with type 1 diabetes. The sample comprised central memory CD4+ T cells from blood. In DNA, the CDR3 is TGTGCCAGCAGCTGGGCGGGAGGAGACTACGAGCAGTACTTC. Translated: CASSWAGGDYEQYF.